Sequencing of this T cell receptor (beta chain) was carried out in a study of blood T cell repertoires in COVID-19. Individuals drawn from around 25 US areas were about 18 to 89 years old. V shed 0 bases, J shed 0 bases, and the junction held 5 bases outside the gene matches. The CDR3 consists of 18 residues. The V gene's germline CDR1 is LGHNA and CDR2 YSLEER. Repertoires were generated with immunoSEQ multiplex PCR, while TCRdb's copy carries only in-frame clones and drops some. This table has roughly 260,000 clones, 91% appearing once. V is TRBV4-3 and J is TRBJ2-6, with 7 nucleotides matching TRBD2. The sequencing sample was made of PBMCs or T cells enriched from blood (not recorded which). The TCR was taken from a human donor in a cohort exposed to, infected with or recovered from COVID-19 (not recorded which). The donor label of this sample is uncertain. CDR3: CASSQDWGGSSGANVLTF. CDR3 DNA: TGCGCCAGCAGCCAAGATTGGGGCGGGAGCTCTGGGGCCAACGTCCTGACTTTC.